These 30 T cell receptor beta chains were sequenced from one sample in a study of T cells in Graves' hyperthyroidism and ophthalmopathy. The TCR beta CDR3 regions underwent amplification using RNA transcripts as the source. TCR CDR3 regions were first amplified by RT-PCR with HTBI primers. TCRdb re-called the multiplex PCR reads through MiXCR, storing one row per CDR3 protein. This sample has about 640,000 distinct CDR3 sequences, with roughly 20% found just once. The sample comprised blood. These receptors came from a man aged 25 to 40 with Graves' ophthalmopathy.

This chain connects TRBV5-5 to TRBJ2-7; D possibly matches TRBD1 or TRBD2 (5 bases each). V was pared by 3 bases and J by 2 bases, with 15 bases between. CDR3 length: 15 amino acids. Germline V gives CDR1 SGHKS, CDR2 YYEKEE (reference sequence). CDR3 residues: CASSSLPGPPYEQYF. The CDR3 DNA reads TGTGCCAGCAGCTCACTACCGGGGCCTCCCTACGAGCAGTACTTC. Together with reference TRBV5-5 and TRBJ2-7, the CDR3 gives the full variable domain: DAGVTQSPTHLIKTRGQQVTLRCSPISGHKSVSWYQQVLGQGPQFIFQYYEKEERGRGNFPDRFSARQFPNYSSELNVNALLLGDSALYLCASSSLPGPPYEQYFGPGTRLTVT.

The chain combines TRBV18 with TRBJ2-5; perhaps D is TRBD1 or TRBD2 (5 bases each). There are 13 residues in the CDR3. Germline lookup yields CDR1 KGHSH and CDR2 LQKENI. V was cut by 3 bases and J by 9 bases, with 14 bases left in between. The CDR3, as DNA: TGTGCCAGCTCACCCGGGACCGGAGGAGCCCAGTACTTC. Translating it yields CASSPGTGGAQYF. Drawing the rest from reference TRBV18 and TRBJ2-5, the complete variable domain is NAGVMQNPRHLVRRRGQEARLRCSPMKGHSHVYWYRQLPEEGLKFMVYLQKENIIDESGMPKERFSAEFPKEGPSILRIQQVVRGDSAAYFCASSPGTGGAQYFGPGTRLLVL.

This rearrangement joins TRBV20-1 to TRBJ2-1, with 8 nucleotides matching TRBD2. There are 14 residues in the CDR3. Germline V gene lookup returns CDR1 DFQATT and CDR2 SNEGSKA (reference sequence). V gave up 6 bases and J gave up 3 bases; unmatched junction bases: 7. The CDR3 region is CSANSGTGYNEQFF. DNA for the CDR3: TGCAGTGCCAATAGCGGGACCGGCTACAATGAGCAGTTCTTC.

Concerning this clonotype: A much larger clone lies one base from this, so it may be a read error. The rearrangement links TRBV6-2 or TRBV6-3 to TRBJ2-7, with 13 bases matching TRBD2. The V and J ends lost 6 bases and 5 bases, in that order; junction bases with no gene match: 7. CDR1 and CDR2 (germline): MNHEY, SVGEGT. The CDR3 length is 15 residues. CDR3 nucleotides: TGTGCCAGCAGCTTCGGACTAGCGGGAGCCGACGAGCAGTACTTC. It translates to CASSFGLAGADEQYF.

This rearrangement joins TRBV12-3 or TRBV12-4 to TRBJ2-1; no firm D call. The CDR3 covers 14 residues. V lost 0 bases to trimming and J lost 4 bases, with 7 bases between them. In nucleotides, the CDR3 is TGTGCCAGCAGTTTAGCCCCTTTTTACAATGAGCAGTTCTTC. It codes for CASSLAPFYNEQFF.

The DNA of the CDR3 is TGCAGTGTCTCGACTCCTCTTCAGTACTTC. It codes for CSVSTPLQYF. This chain joins TRBV20-1 and TRBJ2-4, with D unresolved. CDR1 is DFQATT and CDR2 is SNEGSKA in the germline V gene (reference sequence). Trimming shortened V by 7 bases and J by 11 bases, and 12 bases separated the two germline ends. The CDR3 runs to 10 residues.

CDR3 loop: CASSALGANEQFF. The CDR3 DNA is TGTGCCAGCAGCGCTTTAGGAGCTAATGAGCAGTTCTTC. The chain recombines TRBV5-5 with TRBJ2-1; D gene unclear. Trimming left V 4 bases short and J 7 bases short, with 12 bases between. Germline V gene lookup returns CDR1 SGHKS and CDR2 YYEKEE (reference sequence). The CDR3 sequence is 13 residues long.

Ten or more counts support this clonotype. The chain couples TRBV28 to TRBJ1-2; 12 nucleotides line up with TRBD1. Germline V lookup: CDR1 MDHEN, CDR2 SYDVKM. V lost 4 bases, J lost 6 bases, and 6 bases stayed unmatched. The CDR3 consists of 15 residues. CDR3 bases: TGTGCCAGCAGTTCTCCGGGACAGGGGGCAGATGGCTACACCTTC. Encoded protein: CASSSPGQGADGYTF.

There are a few counts of this clonotype. The gene calls are TRBV6-1 and TRBJ1-3; D is ambiguous. This CDR3 is 14 amino acids long. The germline gives CDR1 MNHNS, CDR2 SASEGT. Trimming removed 3 bases from V and 2 bases from J, with 8 bases in between. The CDR3 nucleotides read TGTGCCAGCAGTGATGGGCCAGCTGGAAACACCATATATTTT. This codes for CASSDGPAGNTIYF.

The chain combines TRBV20-1 with TRBJ2-7; D is ambiguous. This CDR3 contains 12 residues. The V end lost 2 bases, the J end lost 4 bases, and 9 bases lay between the germline ends. The germline gives CDR1 DFQATT, CDR2 SNEGSKA (reference sequence). CDR3 region: CSARLVSYEQYF. CDR3 nucleotides: TGCAGTGCTAGACTCGTGAGTTACGAGCAGTACTTC.

This clonotype was observed a few times. The V call is TRBV28, the J call TRBJ2-3, with a weak D call TRBD2 (5 bases). The CDR3 totals 13 residues. V lost 3 bases and J 3 bases, leaving 7 bases between the germline ends. Per germline, CDR1 MDHEN and CDR2 SYDVKM. The CDR3 loop reads CASSFGETDTQYF. CDR3 nucleotides: TGTGCCAGCAGTTTCGGGGAAACAGATACGCAGTATTTT.

The rearrangement uses TRBV5-4 and TRBJ1-2; D gene ambiguous. The length of the CDR3 is 15 residues. Germline V CDR1 and CDR2: SGHNT, YYREEE (reference sequence). The V end was cut by 4 bases, the J end by 0 bases, with 13 bases between. CDR3 residues: CASSIAGRTNYGYTF. The CDR3 DNA reads as TGTGCCAGCAGCATTGCCGGACGGACTAACTATGGCTACACCTTC. The full variable domain, in which reference TRBV5-4 and TRBJ1-2 provide the parts outside the CDR3, is ETGVTQSPTHLIKTRGQQVTLRCSSQSGHNTVSWYQQALGQGPQFIFQYYREEENGRGNFPPRFSGLQFPNYSSELNVNALELDDSALYLCASSIAGRTNYGYTFGSGTRLTVV.

This clonotype was counted a few times. The genes are TRBV7-9 and TRBJ2-1; TRBD2 agrees at 11 bases. Germline CDR1 SEHNR, CDR2 FQNEAQ (reference sequence). V was pared by 0 bases and J by 9 bases, with 4 bases of the junction left unmatched. The CDR3 has 15 amino acids. The DNA for the CDR3 is TGTGCCAGCAGCTTAGCGGGTCTAGCGGGAGGTGAGCAGTTCTTC. This translates into CASSLAGLAGGEQFF. The full variable domain, with the rest looked up from reference TRBV7-9 and TRBJ2-1, is DTGVSQNPRHKITKRGQNVTFRCDPISEHNRLYWYRQTLGQGPEFLTYFQNEAQLEKSRLLSDRFSAERPKGSFSTLEIQRTEQGDSAMYLCASSLAGLAGGEQFFGPGTRLTVL.

The rearrangement uses TRBV5-1 and TRBJ2-3; no clear D. The V end was cut by 2 bases, the J end by 0 bases, with 10 bases between. The CDR3 contains 15 residues. The V gene's germline CDR1 is SGHRS and CDR2 YFSETQ. CDR3: CASSLVPASTDTQYF. CDR3 bases: TGCGCCAGCAGCTTAGTCCCGGCTAGCACAGATACGCAGTATTTT.

This clonotype was counted only a few times. V and J are TRBV3-1 and TRBJ2-1; 8 positions agree with TRBD1. After removal of 8 bases from V and 6 bases from J, the junction contained 6 bases not matched to a gene. Looked up from germline, CDR1 is LGHDT and CDR2 is YNNKEL (reference sequence). The CDR3 length is 13 residues. The CDR3 is CASRGQEGNEQFF. The CDR3 DNA reads TGTGCCAGCCGGGGACAGGAAGGCAATGAGCAGTTCTTC.

In this sample, this clonotype turned up a few times. The rearrangement joins TRBV6-2 or TRBV6-3 to TRBJ2-7; TRBD2 aligns across 7 bases. This CDR3 has 15 residues. CDR1 is MNHEY, CDR2 SVGEGT, per germline. Trimming at V came to 5 bases and at J to 2 bases, leaving 9 bases not matched to a gene. CDR3 residues: CASSPGLGNPYEQYF. Written as DNA, the CDR3 is TGTGCCAGCAGTCCCGGACTAGGGAATCCCTACGAGCAGTACTTC.

This clonotype was observed many times. The chain combines TRBV28 with TRBJ2-3; maybe TRBD2 (6 bases). The CDR3 length is 14 residues. V was pared by 4 bases and J by 3 bases, with 11 bases between. Germline V gene lookup returns CDR1 MDHEN and CDR2 SYDVKM. The CDR3 nucleotides read TGTGCCAGCAGTTACGATGCGGGGACAGATACGCAGTATTTT. This translates into CASSYDAGTDTQYF.

This CDR3 reads CASSSSQSSYNEQFF. The CDR3 DNA reads as TGTGCCAGCAGCTCATCCCAGAGCTCCTACAATGAGCAGTTCTTC. The rearrangement links TRBV9 to TRBJ2-1; no clear D. The length of the CDR3 is 15 residues. V was clipped by 4 bases and J by 0 bases, with 11 bases between them. Germline V gene data show CDR1 as SGDLS and CDR2 as YYNGEE. The whole variable domain, remainder taken from reference TRBV9 and TRBJ2-1, is DSGVTQTPKHLITATGQRVTLRCSPRSGDLSVYWYQQSLDQGLQFLIQYYNGEERAKGNILERFSAQQFPDLHSELNLSSLELGDSALYFCASSSSQSSYNEQFFGPGTRLTVL.

This rearrangement joins TRBV6-1 to TRBJ2-5; the D gene is possibly TRBD2 (5 bases). The CDR3 is made up of 15 amino acids. Germline V gene lookup returns CDR1 MNHNS and CDR2 SASEGT. The V end lost 6 bases, the J end lost 11 bases, and 25 bases lay between the germline ends. CDR3 sequence (DNA): TGTGCCAGCAGCTCCACCGGGATAGGGAAAAGAGAGCAGTACTTC. The encoded protein is CASSSTGIGKREQYF.

The chain carries TRBV13 and TRBJ2-5; 8 nucleotides agree with TRBD1. This CDR3 has 14 amino acids. In germline, CDR1 is PRHDT, CDR2 FYEKMQ (reference sequence). V gave up 5 bases and J gave up 7 bases; unmatched junction bases: 9. As DNA, the CDR3 is TGTGCCAGCAGCACTCGGACAGGGATAGGGACCCAGTACTTC. Amino acid sequence: CASSTRTGIGTQYF. The full variable domain, completed using reference TRBV13 and TRBJ2-5, is AAGVIQSPRHLIKEKRETATLKCYPIPRHDTVYWYQQGPGQDPQFLISFYEKMQSDKGSIPDRFSAQQFSDYHSELNMSSLELGDSALYFCASSTRTGIGTQYFGPGTRLLVL.

The chain links TRBV4-3 to TRBJ1-2; D might be TRBD1 (5 bases). Germline V lookup: CDR1 LGHNA, CDR2 YSLEER. The CDR3 totals 13 residues. With 0 bases removed from V and 9 bases from J, the gap between germline ends came to 11 bases. The CDR3 DNA sequence: TGCGCCAGCAGCCAAGATCGAGGGGTGAGCTACACCTTC. The encoded protein is CASSQDRGVSYTF.

This clonotype was counted ten times or more. The chain couples TRBV29-1 to TRBJ2-3; 11 nucleotides line up with TRBD2. The junction had 5 bases not matched to a gene; V was cut back by 5 bases and J by 4 bases. The CDR3 consists of 14 residues. CDR1 SQVTM and CDR2 ANQGSEA come from the germline V gene. DNA for the CDR3: TGCAGCGTTTGTTTAGCGGGAGGGTCAGATACGCAGTATTTT. It translates to CSVCLAGGSDTQYF.

The rearrangement joins TRBV6-1 to TRBJ2-3; unclear D gene. This CDR3 is built from 17 residues. Trimming stripped 5 bases from V and 3 bases from J, with 21 bases between. From germline, CDR1 is MNHNS and CDR2 SASEGT. CDR3 sequence (DNA): TGTGCCAGCAGTTACGCCAGAATAACCCGAGAGACAGATACGCAGTATTTT. Translating it yields CASSYARITRETDTQYF.

The chain employs TRBV4-2 and TRBJ2-1, with 9 bases matching TRBD1. Germline V gene data show CDR1 as LGHNA and CDR2 as YNFKEQ. The CDR3 is made up of 16 amino acids. V lost 3 bases and J lost 5; bases outside the gene matches: 8. The CDR3 nucleotides are TGTGCCAGCAGCCATACTTTTAGGACAGGGGACAATGAGCAGTTCTTC. Translating it yields CASSHTFRTGDNEQFF.

The chain is built from TRBV30 and TRBJ2-2; weak D call: TRBD2 (5 bases). The CDR3 runs to 14 residues. Trimming removed 3 bases at V and 3 bases at J, with 11 bases between. Germline V gene sequence: CDR1 GTSNPN, CDR2 SVGIG (reference sequence). The CDR3 sequence: CAWRGRADTGELFF. The DNA of the CDR3 is TGTGCCTGGAGAGGGCGGGCAGACACCGGGGAGCTGTTTTTT. The variable domain in full, completed from reference TRBV30 and TRBJ2-2, reads SQTIHQWPATLVQPVGSPLSLECTVEGTSNPNLYWYRQAAGRGLQLLFYSVGIGQISSEVPQNLSASRPQDRQFILSSKKLLLSDSGFYLCAWRGRADTGELFFGEGSRLTVL.

This clonotype was seen many times. The chain links TRBV20-1 to TRBJ2-7; the match to TRBD2 covers 7 bases. The CDR3 is made up of 19 amino acids. Germline V lookup: CDR1 DFQATT, CDR2 SNEGSKA (reference sequence). V shed 3 bases, J shed 1 base, and the junction held 21 bases outside the gene matches. Here the CDR3 DNA reads TGCAGTGCTAGGGCCCAGCAGGGTCTGGCCGCGGGAGTTTCCTACGAGCAGTACTTC. Protein sequence: CSARAQQGLAAGVSYEQYF.

This clonotype was counted many times. V usage is TRBV20-1 and J usage is TRBJ1-1, with 9 bases lining up with TRBD1. This CDR3 is built from 12 residues. Losses at the gene ends were 6 bases for V and 6 bases for J; bases not matched to a gene: 5. Germline CDR1 reads DFQATT; CDR2 reads SNEGSKA (reference sequence). The CDR3 region has the DNA TGCAGTGCCGGACAGGGGAGACCTGAAGCTTTCTTT. Protein sequence: CSAGQGRPEAFF.

The chain has TRBV20-1 and TRBJ2-1; 9 nucleotides agree with TRBD2. The CDR3 runs 16 residues. The V segment lost 6 bases and the J segment 0 bases; nucleotides outside the gene matches: 9. Germline values: CDR1 DFQATT, CDR2 SNEGSKA (reference sequence). This CDR3 reads CSARDGSGSSYNEQFF. CDR3 DNA: TGCAGTGCCCGAGACGGTAGCGGGAGCTCCTACAATGAGCAGTTCTTC.

This clonotype was counted at least ten times. This chain joins TRBV7-2 and TRBJ2-5, with D tentatively TRBD1 (6 bases). The CDR3 spans 14 residues. Between the trimmed V and J ends, which lost 1 base and 1 base, there was a span of 7 bases. Per germline, CDR1 SGHTA and CDR2 FQGNSA. The CDR3 here is CASSLVQGQETQYF. Written as DNA, the CDR3 is TGTGCCAGCAGCTTAGTACAGGGCCAAGAGACCCAGTACTTC.

This clonotype was counted a few times. CDR3 amino acids: CASSDVGENYGYTF. CDR3 DNA sequence: TGTGCCAGCAGTGATGTCGGGGAGAACTATGGCTACACCTTC. This sequence joins TRBV6-1 and TRBJ1-2; D remains unclear. V dropped 3 bases and J dropped 2 bases, with 10 bases sitting between them. CDR1 and CDR2 (germline): MNHNS, SASEGT. This CDR3 spans 14 amino acids.